This T cell receptor beta chain was recorded in a study of cytomegalovirus exposure and HLA in healthy donors. As for the study in general: Drawn from HLA-typed donors, tens of millions of unique TCRs were held in an early data release.

V was clipped by 2 bases and J by 0 bases; unmatched bases: 4. CDR1 MNHEY and CDR2 SVGAGI come from the germline V gene. The CDR3 sequence is 15 residues long. The primer mix had 60 Vbeta and 13 Jbeta primers. In the original analysis: A later analysis counted approximately 88 million unique TCR beta chains, about 11 million shared. Assay: immunoSEQ multiplex PCR; the TCRdb copy retains only in-frame clones and omits some. The DNA was the basis for D and trimming; V, J and clone size are from that table. Among 64,000 or so clones listed, approximately 83% were seen once. In the case of this clone: Antigen specificity is unknown.

Study findings and constraints: One later analysis reportedly identified an Asian-associated ancestry cluster that showed fewer N-insertions than the roughly 640-donor mean.

Material for sequencing was PBMCs. The clonotype comes from a female donor in good health and CMV-seronegative. The genes are TRBV6-5 and TRBJ2-7; 7 positions match TRBD2. The CDR3 nucleotides are TGTGCCAGCAGTTACGTGGGGGGGGGCTCCTACGAGCAGTACTTC. Translation: CASSYVGGGSYEQYF.